One sample yielded the 19 T cell receptor beta chains listed below, sequenced in a study of Ad26.COV2.S vaccination and SARS-CoV-2 variants. Assay used: immunoSEQ multiplex PCR; TCRdb lists only in-frame clones, some missing. Among roughly 350,000 clones listed, about 89% were seen once. The treatment denotes: some 20 received Ad26.COV2.S at low or high dose, single or two shots; roughly five received placebo; per-sample allocation not given. Day 63 following the first vaccine or placebo injection was when the samples were taken. The specimen comprised peripheral blood, sampled in a trial of Ad26.COV2.S vaccine versus placebo. Source of these receptors: a person aged 18-60 years who received the Ad26.COV2.S COVID-19 vaccine or a placebo.

Comments on this clone: Other DNA variants within this sample encode the same CDR3. This chain links TRBV7-2 with TRBJ1-5; D gene ambiguous. The CDR3 runs to 13 residues. Looked up from germline, CDR1 is SGHTA and CDR2 is FQGNSA. V was cut by 5 bases and J by 1 base, with 6 bases left in between. This CDR3 reads CASSLNSNQPQHF. In nucleotides, the CDR3 is TGTGCCAGCAGCCTAAACAGCAATCAGCCCCAGCATTTT.

This chain connects TRBV5-5 to TRBJ2-5; tentatively, D is TRBD2 (6 bases). Germline V gene sequence: CDR1 SGHKS, CDR2 YYEKEE (reference sequence). V gave up 4 bases and J gave up 4 bases, with 14 bases separating them. This CDR3 spans 14 amino acids. CDR3 residues: CASSPGVAVETQYF. As DNA, the CDR3 is TGTGCCAGCAGCCCGGGGGTTGCAGTAGAGACCCAGTACTTC. The full variable domain, with the rest looked up from reference TRBV5-5 and TRBJ2-5, is DAGVTQSPTHLIKTRGQQVTLRCSPISGHKSVSWYQQVLGQGPQFIFQYYEKEERGRGNFPDRFSARQFPNYSSELNVNALLLGDSALYLCASSPGVAVETQYFGPGTRLLVL.

This sequence joins TRBV4-2 and TRBJ2-2; the match to TRBD1 covers 11 bases. This CDR3 has 16 residues. CDR1 is LGHNA, CDR2 YNFKEQ, per germline. V was pared by 0 bases and J by 7 bases, with 4 bases of the junction left unmatched. The DNA of the CDR3 is TGTGCCAGCAGCCAAGATCTGGGACAGGGGGGCGGGGAGCTGTTTTTT. It specifies CASSQDLGQGGGELFF.

This sequence joins TRBV5-1 and TRBJ1-2; 8 bases map to TRBD1. Looked up from germline, CDR1 is SGHRS and CDR2 is YFSETQ. CDR3 length: 14 residues. V was clipped by 4 bases and J by 3 bases; unmatched bases: 5. The CDR3, as DNA: TGCGCCAGCAGCCCCTTGACAGGGGACTATGGCTACACCTTC. The encoded protein is CASSPLTGDYGYTF.

V and J are TRBV2 and TRBJ1-4, with 9 bases lining up with TRBD1. CDR3 length: 16 amino acids. The germline CDR1 and CDR2 sequences are SNHLY and FYNNEI. Trimming cost V 5 bases and J 4 bases; bases outside gene matches: 8. CDR3 in amino acids: CASSTGGGRVNEKLFF. In DNA form, the CDR3 reads TGTGCCAGCAGTACAGGGGGCGGTCGGGTTAATGAAAAACTGTTTTTT.

The chain is built from TRBV28 and TRBJ2-1, with D maybe TRBD2 (6 bases). The V gene's germline CDR1 is MDHEN and CDR2 SYDVKM. This CDR3 has 13 amino acids. V lost 1 base to trimming and J lost 6 bases, with 7 bases between them. CDR3 amino acids: CASSLLAANEQFF. As DNA, the CDR3 is TGTGCCAGCAGTTTATTAGCGGCCAATGAGCAGTTCTTC.

The chain's CDR3 is CAISDTGGVQPQHF. The CDR3 coding sequence is TGTGCCATCAGTGATACAGGGGGCGTGCAGCCCCAGCATTTT. The chain couples TRBV10-3 to TRBJ1-5, with 9 bases fitting TRBD1. The CDR3 totals 14 residues. The trim removed 3 bases at V and 7 bases at J, leaving 4 bases unmatched. Germline V gene data show CDR1 as ENHRY and CDR2 as SYGVKD.

The chain employs TRBV5-1 and TRBJ2-2; possibly TRBD1 for D (6 bases). V gave up 0 bases and J gave up 1 base, with 13 bases separating them. CDR1 is SGHRS, CDR2 YFSETQ, per germline. The CDR3 contains 17 residues. DNA of the CDR3: TGCGCCAGCAGCTTGGGCCCGGGGACAAGGAACACCGGGGAGCTGTTTTTT. This encodes CASSLGPGTRNTGELFF. The full variable domain, in which reference TRBV5-1 and TRBJ2-2 provide the parts outside the CDR3, is KAGVTQTPRYLIKTRGQQVTLSCSPISGHRSVSWYQQTPGQGLQFLFEYFSETQRNKGNFPGRFSGRQFSNSRSEMNVSTLELGDSALYLCASSLGPGTRNTGELFFGEGSRLTVL.

The V and J genes are TRBV28 and TRBJ2-4; 10 bases fit TRBD1. Germline trimming cut 4 bases from V and 0 bases from J; bases unmatched to any gene: 6. The CDR3 extends over 17 amino acids. CDR1 and CDR2 from the germline V gene are MDHEN and SYDVKM. In DNA, the CDR3 is TGTGCCAGCAGTTCGACAGGGGGCGGGGTAGCCAAAAACATTCAGTACTTC. This translates into CASSSTGGGVAKNIQYF.

The chain uses TRBV12-3 or TRBV12-4 and TRBJ1-1; 7 bases are shared with TRBD1. CDR3 length: 13 amino acids. J lost 4 bases, V lost 6 bases, and 5 bases had no gene match. CDR3 nucleotides: TGTGCCAGCAGACAAACAGGGGCCACTGAAGCTTTCTTT. Translation gives CASRQTGATEAFF.

This clone was counted a single time. The rearrangement links TRBV7-9 to TRBJ2-5, with D perhaps matching TRBD2 (6 bases). Germline-derived CDR1 and CDR2 are SEHNR and FQNEAQ (reference sequence). This CDR3 region has 14 residues. The V end was cut by 2 bases, the J end by 3 bases, with 10 bases between. The CDR3 here is CASSLKTREETQYF. The CDR3 DNA reads TGTGCCAGCAGCTTAAAGACTAGGGAAGAGACCCAGTACTTC.

The CDR3 here is CRAGQLNTEAFF. In DNA, the CDR3 is TGCAGGGCGGGACAGTTGAACACTGAAGCTTTCTTT. J is TRBJ1-1 and V is TRBV29-1, with 7 bases that match TRBD1. The CDR3 extends over 12 amino acids. Germline-derived CDR1 and CDR2 are SQVTM and ANQGSEA.

The chain couples TRBV19 to TRBJ2-1; tentatively, D is TRBD2 (6 bases). V was shortened by 0 bases and J by 0 bases, with 12 bases between the two germline ends. Germline V lookup: CDR1 LNHDA, CDR2 SQIVND (reference sequence). The CDR3 totals 17 residues. The CDR3 sequence: CASSIEWRALSYNEQFF. In DNA form, the CDR3 reads TGTGCCAGTAGTATAGAGTGGAGGGCCCTCTCCTACAATGAGCAGTTCTTC.

The V and J genes are TRBV19 and TRBJ2-7; tentative D call: TRBD1 (6 bases). Trimming pared 2 bases from V and 5 bases from J, leaving 10 bases between. Germline V gives CDR1 LNHDA, CDR2 SQIVND (reference sequence). CDR3 length equals 13 residues. The CDR3 loop reads CASSINRDHEQYF. The CDR3 DNA is TGTGCCAGTAGTATAAACAGGGACCACGAGCAGTACTTC.

V usage is TRBV6-5 and J usage is TRBJ2-2; D may be TRBD1 (6 bases). Germline-derived CDR1 and CDR2 are MNHEY and SVGAGI. The CDR3 totals 14 residues. Trimming took off 1 base at V and 9 bases at J, with 12 bases between the two ends. Here the CDR3 reads CASSYLGGGRELFF. DNA for the CDR3: TGTGCCAGCAGTTACTTGGGTGGGGGCAGGGAGCTGTTTTTT.

CDR3 protein: CASSLLQGSSYEQYF. CDR3 DNA sequence: TGCGCCAGCAGCCTACTTCAGGGTAGCTCCTACGAGCAGTACTTC. V and J are TRBV5-1 and TRBJ2-7; tentatively, D is TRBD1 (5 bases). Trimming shortened V by 4 bases and J by 0 bases, and 14 bases separated the two germline ends. CDR1 and CDR2 from the germline V gene are SGHRS and YFSETQ. This CDR3 contains 15 residues.

The gene calls are TRBV4-2 and TRBJ2-7; a weak D match, TRBD2 (6 bases). Germline V gene lookup returns CDR1 LGHNA and CDR2 YNFKEQ. Trimming cost V 1 base and J 2 bases, with 12 bases left between them. The CDR3 is 15 residues long. CDR3 nucleotides: TGTGCCAGCAGCCAAGGGAGGGGAACCCCCTACGAGCAGTACTTC. Translating gives CASSQGRGTPYEQYF.

The chain joins TRBV6-6 to TRBJ1-1; D gene unclear. This CDR3 contains 13 residues. V lost 10 bases to trimming and J lost 1 base, with 13 bases between them. The V gene's germline CDR1 is MNHNY and CDR2 SVGAGI (reference sequence). The CDR3 coding sequence is TGTGCCACGGCTGGGGTAACGAACACTGAAGCTTTCTTT. It specifies CATAGVTNTEAFF.

The chain couples TRBV7-2 to TRBJ2-2, with D uncertain. V dropped 2 bases and J dropped 0 bases, with 7 bases sitting between them. Germline CDR1 and CDR2: SGHTA and FQGNSA. This CDR3 spans 15 amino acids. The CDR3 DNA sequence: TGTGCCAGCAGCTTACGCGGTTCGAACACCGGGGAGCTGTTTTTT. Translating gives CASSLRGSNTGELFF.